Listed below are T cell receptor beta chains from one sample, sequenced in a study of T-cell memory formation after mild COVID-19. TCRdb processed the 5' RACE reads anew with MiXCR; each CDR3 protein has one entry. The sample shows a few hundred thousand distinct CDR3 sequences, 15% to 20% of them seen only once. The specimen sequenced was PBMCs or a T cell subset sorted from them (not recorded which). These receptors all come from a young man who had mild COVID-19 (a few samples of this study predate the infection). Cell type and time point are not known. The CDR3 runs from the conserved cysteine through the conserved F or W.

J gene,V gene,CDR3 protein
TRBJ1-2,TRBV4-1,CASSQGVPGANYGYTF
TRBJ2-3,TRBV6-5,CASSYTPRGGGTDTQYF
TRBJ2-1,TRBV12-3/TRBV12-4,CASSLAPRNNEQFF
TRBJ2-7,TRBV5-1,CASSSGVRGGRYEQYF
TRBJ1-2,TRBV7-9,CASSLGVPRNYGYTF
TRBJ1-2,TRBV6-5,CASSYGGGADYGYTF
TRBJ2-3,TRBV5-1,CASSFTSTADTQYF
TRBJ2-3,TRBV7-2,CASSFQTSGGDTQYF
TRBJ2-7,TRBV4-3,CASSQDLNSSEQYF
TRBJ2-1,TRBV18,CASSPPTQWDEQFF
TRBJ1-5,TRBV11-2,CASSLGRQAHQPQHF
TRBJ2-5,TRBV4-1,CASSQERGQETQYF
TRBJ2-4,TRBV5-1,CASSYGQGATKNIQYF
TRBJ2-1,TRBV6-2/TRBV6-3,CASRVLAEGEQFF
TRBJ2-1,TRBV7-9,CAIPTGTNEQFF
TRBJ2-2,TRBV5-1,CASSSGTGSTGELFF
TRBJ2-3,TRBV4-3,CASSQRLAGTDTQYF
TRBJ2-5,TRBV28,CASTGARETQYF
TRBJ1-1,TRBV5-1,CASSILRGENTEAFF
TRBJ2-5,TRBV7-2,CASSPYDETQYF
TRBJ2-7,TRBV12-3/TRBV12-4,CASGWTGMNWYF
TRBJ2-5,TRBV2,CASSESSETQYF
TRBJ2-5,TRBV4-1,CASIRSDPGDF
TRBJ2-2,TRBV4-3,CASSQDLYTGELFF
TRBJ1-5,TRBV28,CASSLGQGSANQPQHF
TRBJ2-1,TRBV5-1,CASSSDRGRPGPPNEQFF
TRBJ2-3,TRBV7-9,CASSGRGGGTDTQYF
TRBJ2-1,TRBV4-3,CASSQDSGNEQFF
TRBJ1-5,TRBV6-2/TRBV6-3,CASSPLTGNQPQHF
TRBJ2-6,TRBV5-1,CASIRDTISGANVLTF
TRBJ2-1,TRBV5-5,CASRAGQGFEEQFF
TRBJ1-5,TRBV5-1,CASSLDPQGQPQHF
TRBJ1-1,TRBV29-1,CSSRRASDTEAFF
TRBJ2-2,TRBV20-1,CSARTSGGPGELFF
TRBJ2-7,TRBV9,CASSAPGDRGEQYF
TRBJ1-6,TRBV20-1,CSARGTVQGANSPLHF
TRBJ2-1,TRBV6-5,CASSLRPYNEQFF
TRBJ2-1,TRBV4-1,CASSQDGGRHDEQFF
TRBJ2-5,TRBV7-2,CASDDSPFEETQYF
TRBJ1-3,TRBV18,CASSPPQSSGNTIYF
TRBJ2-2,TRBV5-5,CASRGQGNTGELFF
TRBJ1-5,TRBV5-6,CASSLLGGARRDQPQHF
TRBJ1-2,TRBV7-8,CASSLAGDGVDYGYTF
TRBJ2-7,TRBV10-3,CATLTGTWGIYEQYF
TRBJ2-1,TRBV5-1,CASSLGSGGAYNEQFF
TRBJ2-3,TRBV27,CASSWTARADTQYF
TRBJ2-5,TRBV7-8,CASSWGSGETQYF
TRBJ2-7,TRBV7-6,CASSLWTSGGLEQYF
TRBJ1-4,TRBV3-1,CASSASLPNEKLFF
TRBJ2-1,TRBV20-1,CSARDRRGGFYNEQFF
TRBJ1-1,TRBV5-1,CASSFTGYVAGNTEAFF
TRBJ2-1,TRBV5-5,CASSEEVWDEQFF
TRBJ2-7,TRBV5-1,CASSQDRGEQYF
TRBJ1-1,TRBV12-3/TRBV12-4,CASIRTGGWTEAFF
TRBJ2-3,TRBV7-9,CASPGGPADTQYF
TRBJ2-5,TRBV5-1,CASSPGGTPKETQYF